The 10 T cell receptor beta chains listed next were all sequenced from one sample in a study of T cells after yellow fever vaccination. TCRdb re-derived calls from the 5' RACE reads in MiXCR, one entry per CDR3 protein. Of some 170,000 distinct CDR3 sequences in the sample, 9.3% are singletons; the top ten hold about a third. Sequencing was performed on CD8+ T cells sorted from PBMCs, taken 45 days after the yellow fever booster vaccination. These receptors all come from a man aged 18 to 29 who received the YFV17D yellow fever vaccine.

In its sample, this clonotype was seen once. The chain carries TRBV21-1 and TRBJ2-4; the listed D gene, TRBD1, was not tested against the DNA. TRBV21-1 is noted as a pseudogene. This CDR3 region has 16 residues. DNA for the CDR3: TGTGCCAGTAACAATTCCGGCCGGGACAGGGAAAACATTCAGTACTTC. Its translation is CASNNSGRDRENIQYF.

This clonotype was recorded only once. The chain employs TRBV6-5 and TRBJ2-7; no reliable D call. Germline lookup yields CDR1 MNHEY and CDR2 SVGAGI. The V end was cut by 0 bases, the J end by 7 bases, with 16 bases between. The CDR3 totals 15 residues. The CDR3 loop reads CASSYSLDPKGEQYV. CDR3 sequence (DNA): TGTGCCAGCAGTTACTCGTTAGACCCCAAGGGAGAGCAGTACGTC.

This clonotype was observed a handful of times. This chain connects TRBV20-1 to TRBJ2-1; the match to TRBD2 covers 12 bases. Losses at the gene ends were 6 bases for V and 6 bases for J; bases not matched to a gene: 12. The CDR3 has 16 amino acids. Germline loops: CDR1 DFQATT, CDR2 SNEGSKA (reference sequence). The CDR3 DNA is TGCAGTGCCCTTAACCCCCCTAGCGGGGGGGCCAATGAGCAGTTCTTC. The encoded protein is CSALNPPSGGANEQFF.

This rearrangement joins TRBV7-9 to TRBJ1-4; TRBD1 is a possible D gene (5 bases). The CDR3 runs to 15 residues. In germline, CDR1 is SEHNR, CDR2 FQNEAQ (reference sequence). Trimming cost V 2 bases and J 6 bases, with 13 bases left between them. DNA of the CDR3: TGTGCCAGCAGCTTAAATCGGGGGTACGATGAAAAACTGTTTTTT. Its translation is CASSLNRGYDEKLFF.

This chain uses TRBV12-3 or TRBV12-4 with TRBJ2-5, with D perhaps being TRBD1 or TRBD2 (6 bases each). This CDR3 spans 16 amino acids. Trimming pared 5 bases from V and 3 bases from J, leaving 19 bases between. CDR3 in DNA: TGTGCCAGCAGTCCGGTCGAGGGGGGCGCTGAAGAGACCCAGTACTTC. Translated, it gives CASSPVEGGAEETQYF.

J is TRBJ1-6 and V is TRBV7-9, with D possibly matching TRBD1 (5 bases). The germline V gene has CDR1 SEHNR and CDR2 FQNEAQ (reference sequence). The CDR3 covers 15 residues. V shed 5 bases and J shed 0 bases, with 8 bases lying between them. This CDR3 is CASSPGSSYNSPLHF. In DNA form, the CDR3 reads TGTGCCAGCAGCCCAGGGAGCTCCTATAATTCACCCCTCCACTTT. Full variable domain (rest looked up from reference TRBV7-9 and TRBJ1-6): DTGVSQNPRHKITKRGQNVTFRCDPISEHNRLYWYRQTLGQGPEFLTYFQNEAQLEKSRLLSDRFSAERPKGSFSTLEIQRTEQGDSAMYLCASSPGSSYNSPLHFGNGTRLTVT.

The chain has TRBV15 and TRBJ1-2, with no clear D. The germline V and J ends were trimmed by 0 bases and 0 bases, with 17 bases remaining between them. The CDR3 covers 18 residues. Germline V gene sequence: CDR1 LNHNV, CDR2 YYDKDF (reference sequence). The DNA of the CDR3 is TGTGCCACCAGCAGAGATAGGTCGGTCCCAGGACCTAACTATGGCTACACCTTC. It translates to CATSRDRSVPGPNYGYTF.

This clonotype was recorded a few times. The rearrangement uses TRBV15 and TRBJ2-7; D perhaps matches TRBD1 (5 bases). The CDR3 runs 13 residues. V was clipped by 2 bases and J by 3 bases, with 8 bases between them. Germline V lookup: CDR1 LNHNV, CDR2 YYDKDF (reference sequence). The CDR3 DNA follows: TGTGCCACCAGCAGACTAGACAGCTACGAGCAGTACTTC. Translated: CATSRLDSYEQYF. Full variable domain (outside the CDR3, taken from reference TRBV15 and TRBJ2-7): DAMVIQNPRYQVTQFGKPVTLSCSQTLNHNVMYWYQQKSSQAPKLLFHYYDKDFNNEADTPDNFQSRRPNTSFCFLDIRSPGLGDTAMYLCATSRLDSYEQYFGPGTRLTVT.

This clonotype was seen repeatedly, ten times or more. V is TRBV7-9 and J is TRBJ2-7; D perhaps matches TRBD2 (5 bases). This CDR3 comprises 13 residues. Trimming removed 5 bases at V and 2 bases at J, with 10 bases between. Germline V gene lookup returns CDR1 SEHNR and CDR2 FQNEAQ (reference sequence). In nucleotides, the CDR3 is TGTGCCAGCAGCCACCGGGGAACCTACGAGCAGTACTTC. The encoded protein is CASSHRGTYEQYF. The whole variable domain, remainder taken from reference TRBV7-9 and TRBJ2-7, is DTGVSQNPRHKITKRGQNVTFRCDPISEHNRLYWYRQTLGQGPEFLTYFQNEAQLEKSRLLSDRFSAERPKGSFSTLEIQRTEQGDSAMYLCASSHRGTYEQYFGPGTRLTVT.

The chain joins TRBV6-2 or TRBV6-3 to TRBJ2-5, with 14 bases that match TRBD2. Trimming cost V 4 bases and J 2 bases; bases outside gene matches: 3. CDR3 length: 16 residues. Looked up from germline, CDR1 is MNHEY and CDR2 is SVGEGT. The CDR3: CASSFGLAGGQETQYF. The CDR3 coding sequence is TGTGCCAGCAGTTTCGGACTAGCGGGGGGACAAGAGACCCAGTACTTC.